This record covers a single T cell receptor beta chain. Its target is not known. Original processing notes: ImmunoSEQ gave junction-only sequences without quality scores, so filtering differed. TCRdb keeps only in-frame clones here, not all; method: immunoSEQ multiplex PCR. The DNA was the basis for D and trimming; V, J and clone size are from that table. The sample has some 2.3 million clones, 93% seen once. The sample belongs to a study of shared clonotypes between healthy human individuals. After removal of 7 bases from V and 4 bases from J, the junction contained 6 bases not matched to a gene. This CDR3 is built from 15 residues. Germline CDR1 and CDR2: LNHDA and SQIVND (reference sequence). Findings and caveats of the study: The rarefaction results pointed to incomplete sorted-subset sequencing despite large depth. Memory subsets generally showed smaller estimated richness than naive subsets did. Only blood samples were collected, and tissue repertoires likely differ.

Sequenced sample: naive CD4+ T cells from PBMCs. Indicated subset: CD45RA+ positively selected. The TCR comes from a man in his late teens or twenties in good health. Some clones in this sample may be carry-over from other donors' samples. The V gene is TRBV19, the J gene TRBJ2-1; 11 bases align to TRBD2. The CDR3 loop is CASTSLAGGYNEQFF. DNA of the CDR3: TGTGCCAGTACCTCTCTAGCGGGAGGATACAATGAGCAGTTCTTC.